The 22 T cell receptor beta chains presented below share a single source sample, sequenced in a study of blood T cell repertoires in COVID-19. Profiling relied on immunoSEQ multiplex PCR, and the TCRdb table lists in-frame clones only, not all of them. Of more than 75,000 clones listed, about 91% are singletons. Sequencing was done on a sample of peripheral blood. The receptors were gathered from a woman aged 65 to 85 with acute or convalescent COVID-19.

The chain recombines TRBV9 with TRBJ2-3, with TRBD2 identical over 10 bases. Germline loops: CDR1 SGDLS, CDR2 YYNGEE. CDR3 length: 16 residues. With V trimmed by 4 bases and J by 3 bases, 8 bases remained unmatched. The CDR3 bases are TGTGCCAGCAGCACAATAGCGGGAGGAAGAACAGATACGCAGTATTTT. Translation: CASSTIAGGRTDTQYF.

The CDR3 coding sequence is TGTGCCAGCAGCGAACAAATAACAGGGGGAGCCAAAAACATTCAGTACTTC. Translated, it gives CASSEQITGGAKNIQYF. V usage is TRBV5-6 and J usage is TRBJ2-4; 8 nucleotides align to TRBD1. The germline gives CDR1 SGHDT, CDR2 YYEEEE. The CDR3 has 17 residues. J lost 0 bases, V lost 4 bases, and 9 bases had no gene match. The entire variable domain, with the rest obtained from reference TRBV5-6 and TRBJ2-4, is as follows: DAGVTQSPTHLIKTRGQQVTLRCSPKSGHDTVSWYQQALGQGPQFIFQYYEEEERQRGNFPDRFSGHQFPNYSSELNVNALLLGDSALYLCASSEQITGGAKNIQYFGAGTRLSVL.

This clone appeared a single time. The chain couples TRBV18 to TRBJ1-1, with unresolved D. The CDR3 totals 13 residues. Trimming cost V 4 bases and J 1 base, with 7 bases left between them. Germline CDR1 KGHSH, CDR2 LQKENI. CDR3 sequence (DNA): TGTGCCAGCTCACTTATCGGGAACACTGAAGCTTTCTTT. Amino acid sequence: CASSLIGNTEAFF.

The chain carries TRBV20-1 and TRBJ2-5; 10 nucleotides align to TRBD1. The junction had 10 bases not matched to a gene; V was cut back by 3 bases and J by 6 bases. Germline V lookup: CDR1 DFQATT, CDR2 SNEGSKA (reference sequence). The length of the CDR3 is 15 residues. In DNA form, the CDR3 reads TGCAGTGCTAGTCGACAGGGGGCGAGTTTGAAGACCCAGTACTTC. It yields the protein CSASRQGASLKTQYF.

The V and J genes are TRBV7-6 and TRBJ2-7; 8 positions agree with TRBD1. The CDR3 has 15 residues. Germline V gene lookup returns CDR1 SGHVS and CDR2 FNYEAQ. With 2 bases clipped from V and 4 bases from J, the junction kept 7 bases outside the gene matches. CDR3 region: CASSLSAGGLYEQYF. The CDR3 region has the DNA TGTGCCAGCAGCTTATCGGCAGGGGGCTTGTACGAGCAGTACTTC. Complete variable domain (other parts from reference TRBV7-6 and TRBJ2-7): GAGVSQSPRYKVTKRGQDVALRCDPISGHVSLYWYRQALGQGPEFLTYFNYEAQQDKSGLPNDRFSAERPEGSISTLTIQRTEQRDSAMYRCASSLSAGGLYEQYFGPGTRLTVT.

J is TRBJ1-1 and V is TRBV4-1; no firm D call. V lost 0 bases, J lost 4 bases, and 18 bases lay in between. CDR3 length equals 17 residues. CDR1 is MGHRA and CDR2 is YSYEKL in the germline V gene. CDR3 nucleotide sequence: TGCGCCAGCAGCCAAGAAGGGAGTGTTTCGGCGGGCACTGAAGCTTTCTTT. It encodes CASSQEGSVSAGTEAFF.

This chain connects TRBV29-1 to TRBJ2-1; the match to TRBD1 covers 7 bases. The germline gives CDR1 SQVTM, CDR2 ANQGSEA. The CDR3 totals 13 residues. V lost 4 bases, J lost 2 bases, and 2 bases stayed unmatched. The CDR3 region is CSVGQGAYNEQFF. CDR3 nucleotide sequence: TGCAGCGTTGGTCAGGGGGCCTACAATGAGCAGTTCTTC.

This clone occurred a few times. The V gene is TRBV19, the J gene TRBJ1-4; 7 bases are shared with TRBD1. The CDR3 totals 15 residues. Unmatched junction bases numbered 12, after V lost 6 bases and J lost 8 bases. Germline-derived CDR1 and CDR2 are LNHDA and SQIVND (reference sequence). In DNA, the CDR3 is TGTGCCAGTAGCACCGACAGGGTTACGGGGGAAAAACTGTTTTTT. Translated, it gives CASSTDRVTGEKLFF. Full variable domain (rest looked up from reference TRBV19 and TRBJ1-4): DGGITQSPKYLFRKEGQNVTLSCEQNLNHDAMYWYRQDPGQGLRLIYYSQIVNDFQKGDIAEGYSVSREKKESFPLTVTSAQKNPTAFYLCASSTDRVTGEKLFFGSGTQLSVL.

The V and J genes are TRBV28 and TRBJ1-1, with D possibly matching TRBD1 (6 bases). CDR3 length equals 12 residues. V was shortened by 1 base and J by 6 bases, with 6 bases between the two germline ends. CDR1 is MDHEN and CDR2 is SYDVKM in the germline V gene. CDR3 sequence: CASSLYRAEAFF. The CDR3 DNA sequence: TGTGCCAGCAGTTTATACAGGGCTGAAGCTTTCTTT.

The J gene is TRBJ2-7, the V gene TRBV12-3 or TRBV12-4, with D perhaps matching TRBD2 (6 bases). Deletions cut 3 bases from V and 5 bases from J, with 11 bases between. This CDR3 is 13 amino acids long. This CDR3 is CASSFGRDHEQYF. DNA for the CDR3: TGTGCCAGCAGTTTTGGGCGGGACCACGAGCAGTACTTC.

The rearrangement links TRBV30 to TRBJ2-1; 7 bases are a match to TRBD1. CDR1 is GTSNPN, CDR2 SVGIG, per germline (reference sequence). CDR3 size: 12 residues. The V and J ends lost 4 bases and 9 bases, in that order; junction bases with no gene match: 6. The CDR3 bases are TGTGCCTGGAACCTGGGACAGCTTGAGCAGTTCTTC. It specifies CAWNLGQLEQFF.

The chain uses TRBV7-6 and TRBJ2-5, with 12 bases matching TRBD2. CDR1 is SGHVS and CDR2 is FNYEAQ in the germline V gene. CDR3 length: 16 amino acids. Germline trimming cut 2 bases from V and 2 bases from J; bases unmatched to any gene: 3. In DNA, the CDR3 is TGTGCCAGCAGCTTAAGACTAGCGGGAGTTCAAGAGACCCAGTACTTC. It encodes CASSLRLAGVQETQYF. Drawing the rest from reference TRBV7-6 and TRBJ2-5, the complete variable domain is GAGVSQSPRYKVTKRGQDVALRCDPISGHVSLYWYRQALGQGPEFLTYFNYEAQQDKSGLPNDRFSAERPEGSISTLTIQRTEQRDSAMYRCASSLRLAGVQETQYFGPGTRLLVL.

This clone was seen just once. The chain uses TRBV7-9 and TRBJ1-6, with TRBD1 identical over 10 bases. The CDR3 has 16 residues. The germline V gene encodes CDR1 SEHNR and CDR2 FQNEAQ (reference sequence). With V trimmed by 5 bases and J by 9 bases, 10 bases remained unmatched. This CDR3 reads CASSAAGQGIGSPLHF. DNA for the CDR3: TGTGCCAGCAGCGCCGCGGGACAGGGGATCGGTTCACCCCTCCACTTT.

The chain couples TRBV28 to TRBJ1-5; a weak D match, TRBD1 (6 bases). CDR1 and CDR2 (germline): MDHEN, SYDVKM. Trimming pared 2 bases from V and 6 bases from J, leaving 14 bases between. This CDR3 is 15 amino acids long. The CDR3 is CASSLAQGRGQPQHF. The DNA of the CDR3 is TGTGCCAGCAGTTTAGCACAGGGTAGGGGTCAGCCCCAGCATTTT.

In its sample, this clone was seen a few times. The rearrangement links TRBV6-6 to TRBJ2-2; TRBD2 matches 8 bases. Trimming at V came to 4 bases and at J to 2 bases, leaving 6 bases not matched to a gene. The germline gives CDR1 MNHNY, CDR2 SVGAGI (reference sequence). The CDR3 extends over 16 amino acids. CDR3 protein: CASSSQLAANTGELFF. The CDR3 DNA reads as TGTGCCAGCAGTTCTCAACTAGCGGCAAACACCGGGGAGCTGTTTTTT.

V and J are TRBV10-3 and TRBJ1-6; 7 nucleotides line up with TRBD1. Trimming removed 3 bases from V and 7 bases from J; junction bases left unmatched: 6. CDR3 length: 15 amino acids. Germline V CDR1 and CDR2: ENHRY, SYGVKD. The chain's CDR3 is CAISDGQAMNSPLHF. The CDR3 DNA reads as TGTGCCATCAGTGATGGACAGGCGATGAATTCACCCCTCCACTTT.

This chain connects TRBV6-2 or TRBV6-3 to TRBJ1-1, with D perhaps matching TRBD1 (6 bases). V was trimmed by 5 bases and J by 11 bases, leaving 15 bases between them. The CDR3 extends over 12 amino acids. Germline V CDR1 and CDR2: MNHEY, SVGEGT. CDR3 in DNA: TGTGCCAGCAGTACTATACAGGGAAGGGCTTTCTTT. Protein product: CASSTIQGRAFF.

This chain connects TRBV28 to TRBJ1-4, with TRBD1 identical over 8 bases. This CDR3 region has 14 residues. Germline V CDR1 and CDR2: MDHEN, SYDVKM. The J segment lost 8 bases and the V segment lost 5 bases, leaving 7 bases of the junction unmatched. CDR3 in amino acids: CASSGTGLGEKLFF. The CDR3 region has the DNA TGTGCCAGCAGTGGGACAGGTCTAGGCGAAAAACTGTTTTTT.

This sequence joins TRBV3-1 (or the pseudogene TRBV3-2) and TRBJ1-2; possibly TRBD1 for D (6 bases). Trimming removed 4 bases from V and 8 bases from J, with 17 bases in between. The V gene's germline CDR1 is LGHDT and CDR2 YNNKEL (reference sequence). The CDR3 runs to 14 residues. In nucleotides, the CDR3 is TGTGCCAGCAGCCCCAGGGGCTTCCTCTGGGGCTACACCTTC. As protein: CASSPRGFLWGYTF.

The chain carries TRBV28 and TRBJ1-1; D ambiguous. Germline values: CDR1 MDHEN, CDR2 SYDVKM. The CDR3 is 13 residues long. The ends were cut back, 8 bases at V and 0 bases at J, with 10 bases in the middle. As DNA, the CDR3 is TGTGCCAGCGAGTTACAGTTGAACACTGAAGCTTTCTTT. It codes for CASELQLNTEAFF.

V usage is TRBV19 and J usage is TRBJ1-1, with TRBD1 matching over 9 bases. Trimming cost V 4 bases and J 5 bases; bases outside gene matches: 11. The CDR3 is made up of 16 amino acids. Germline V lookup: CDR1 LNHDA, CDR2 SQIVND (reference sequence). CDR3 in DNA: TGTGCCAGTAGTACACGCTTGACAGGGGGATCTACTGAAGCTTTCTTT. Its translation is CASSTRLTGGSTEAFF.

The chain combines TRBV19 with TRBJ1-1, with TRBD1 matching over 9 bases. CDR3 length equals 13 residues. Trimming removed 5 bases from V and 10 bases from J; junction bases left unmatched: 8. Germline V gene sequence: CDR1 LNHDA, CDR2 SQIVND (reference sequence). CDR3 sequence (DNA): TGTGCCAGTAGTGCACAGGGGGCAAGATTAGCTTTCTTT. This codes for CASSAQGARLAFF.